The entry below gives a single T cell receptor (beta chain) sequence along with its context. Some clones are missing from TCRdb's copy, which holds only in-frame ones; the method was immunoSEQ multiplex PCR. Of 20,000 to 30,000 clones in the sample, more than 65% were seen once. The sample belongs to a study of radiation and T cells in renal cell carcinoma. Documented time point: blood 2 weeks post-SBRT. The treatment is: 15 Gy SBRT to primary tumor, nephrectomy 4 weeks later. V was pared by 0 bases and J by 3 bases, with 3 bases of the junction left unmatched. Germline CDR1 SGHKS, CDR2 YYEKEE (reference sequence). The CDR3 runs to 16 residues.

The sequence derives from a man in his 60s with renal cell carcinoma. The chain couples TRBV5-5 to TRBJ2-3; the match to TRBD1 covers 11 bases. The input for sequencing was blood, taken from a patient whose treatment included radiotherapy and nephrectomy. The CDR3 DNA is TGTGCCAGCAGCTTGGGTGGGACAGGGGGAACAGATACGCAGTATTTT. Translation gives CASSLGGTGGTDTQYF.